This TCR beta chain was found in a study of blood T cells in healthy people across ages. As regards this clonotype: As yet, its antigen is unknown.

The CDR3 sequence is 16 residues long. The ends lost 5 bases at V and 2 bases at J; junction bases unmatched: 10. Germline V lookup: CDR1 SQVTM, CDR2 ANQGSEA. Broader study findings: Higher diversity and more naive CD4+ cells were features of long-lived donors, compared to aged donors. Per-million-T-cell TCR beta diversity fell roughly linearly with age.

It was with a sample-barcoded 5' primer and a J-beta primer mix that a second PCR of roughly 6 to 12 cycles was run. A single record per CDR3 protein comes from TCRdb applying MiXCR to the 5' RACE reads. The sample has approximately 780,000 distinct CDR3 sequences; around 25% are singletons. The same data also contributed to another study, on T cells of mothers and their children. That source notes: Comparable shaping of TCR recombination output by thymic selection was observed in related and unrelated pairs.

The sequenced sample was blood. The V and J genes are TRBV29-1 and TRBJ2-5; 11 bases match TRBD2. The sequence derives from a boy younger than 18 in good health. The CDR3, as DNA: TGCAGCGTTACCCCGGGGGTAGCGGGGGGGCAAGAGACCCAGTACTTC. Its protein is CSVTPGVAGGQETQYF.